A selection of T cell receptor beta chains follows, all from one sample in a study of T cell repertoires in cytomegalovirus infection. Their antigens remain unidentified. TCRdb analysed the reads with MiXCR anew, one entry per CDR3 protein. This table has under 150,000 distinct CDR3 sequences, 24% appearing once. Sequencing used PBMCs, sequenced either directly or after in vitro stimulation (not recorded which). Receptors were obtained from a human donor in good health (CMV status not recorded). Some clones in this sample may be carry-over from other donors' samples. Each CDR3 is given with its conserved first and last residue. The D gene is left open where the match is weak. Clone size appears in some rows only: once, few, many, or a class for an expanded clone.

>TRBJ2-1|TRBV7-2|14|-|TRBD2
CASSLLMGGNEQFF
TGTGCCAGCAGCTTACTTATGGGGGGGAATGAGCAGTTCTTC
>TRBJ2-6|TRBV6-5|16|-|-
CASRGTGSSGANVLTF
TGTGCCAGCAGGGGCACAGGGAGCTCTGGGGCCAACGTCCTGACTTTC
>TRBJ2-7|TRBV12-3/TRBV12-4|12|-|-
CASTLGGYEQYF
TGTGCCAGCACCTTAGGCGGATACGAGCAGTACTTC
>TRBJ1-1|TRBV29-1|14|many|-
CSGAFLAFNTEAFF
TGCAGCGGAGCCTTCTTGGCATTTAACACTGAAGCTTTCTTT
>TRBJ2-2|TRBV4-3|15|many|TRBD2
CASSQGLAGTGELFF
TGCGCCAGCAGCCAAGGGCTAGCGGGCACCGGGGAGCTGTTTTTT
>TRBJ2-3|TRBV7-9|17|-|-
CASSLGTGGGTADTQYF
TGTGCCAGCAGTCTAGGGACTGGCGGGGGGACAGCAGATACGCAGTATTTT
>TRBJ2-3|TRBV7-6|16|-|TRBD2
CASSPRAGGFADTQYF
TGTGCCAGCAGTCCTAGGGCGGGAGGGTTCGCAGATACGCAGTATTTT
>TRBJ1-5|TRBV28|15|many|TRBD1
CASYGGQYSNQPQHF
TGTGCCAGCTATGGGGGACAGTATAGCAATCAGCCCCAGCATTTT
>TRBJ1-2|TRBV10-3|12|-|-
CAISESTVGYTF
TGTGCCATCAGTGAGTCGACTGTTGGCTACACCTTC
>TRBJ2-7|TRBV2|12|few|-
CASSDESNEQYF
TGTGCCAGCAGTGATGAGAGCAACGAGCAGTACTTC
>TRBJ2-1|TRBV19|14|-|-
CASMGPAQAFEQFF
TGTGCCAGTATGGGTCCCGCGCAGGCCTTCGAGCAGTTCTTC
>TRBJ2-1|TRBV6-2/TRBV6-3|15|many|-
CASNPGGSSSNEQFF
TGTGCCAGCAACCCAGGGGGGTCAAGTTCAAATGAGCAGTTCTTC
>TRBJ1-3|TRBV2|12|-|-
CASTGSGNTIYF
TGTGCCAGCACAGGGTCTGGAAACACCATATATTTT
>TRBJ2-5|TRBV20-1|18|few|TRBD2
CSARALVATSGYQETQYF
TGCAGTGCTAGAGCCCTGGTGGCGACTAGCGGGTACCAAGAGACCCAGTACTTC
>TRBJ1-1|TRBV11-2|15|many|-
CASSLGGTARTEAFF
TGTGCCAGCAGCTTAGGTGGGACGGCACGCACTGAAGCTTTCTTT
>TRBJ2-7|TRBV25-1|19|many|TRBD1
CASSGVPGQGRSLYSEQYF
TGTGCCAGCAGTGGAGTCCCGGGACAGGGGCGCTCTCTATACTCCGAGCAGTACTTC
>TRBJ2-1|TRBV6-6|15|-|TRBD2
CASSAGLAGFNEQFF
TGTGCCAGCAGTGCGGGACTAGCGGGGTTCAATGAGCAGTTCTTC
>TRBJ1-5|TRBV7-9|16|few|-
CASSSHRSLNNQPQHF
TGTGCCAGCAGCTCCCACAGAAGTTTAAACAATCAGCCCCAGCATTTT
>TRBJ1-3|TRBV28|11|many|-
CASSFGHTIYF
TGTGCCAGCAGTTTCGGTCACACCATATATTTT
>TRBJ2-1|TRBV9|16|-|TRBD2
CASSVVSSGSYNEQFF
TGTGCCAGCAGCGTAGTATCTAGCGGCTCCTACAATGAGCAGTTCTTC
>TRBJ2-7|TRBV12-3/TRBV12-4|14|many|-
CASSFGGTNYEQYF
TGTGCCAGCAGTTTCGGGGGTACGAACTACGAGCAGTACTTC
>TRBJ1-1|TRBV6-1|11|once|-
CASSEFSEAFF
TGTGCCAGCAGTGAATTCTCTGAAGCTTTCTTT
>TRBJ2-5|TRBV4-3|12|few|-
CASSHPGQPQYF
TGCGCCAGCAGCCATCCGGGACAACCCCAGTACTTC
>TRBJ2-3|TRBV4-2|16|-|TRBD2
CASSQESSGGADTQYF
TGTGCCAGCAGCCAAGAAAGTAGCGGGGGGGCAGATACGCAGTATTTT
>TRBJ2-1|TRBV6-5|14|-|-
CASSYYGSYNEQFF
TGTGCCAGCAGTTATTACGGCTCCTACAATGAGCAGTTCTTC
>TRBJ2-1|TRBV4-3|14|few|-
CASSQETGYGEQFF
TGCGCCAGCAGCCAAGAGACCGGCTATGGGGAGCAGTTCTTC
>TRBJ2-3|TRBV5-5|13|-|-
CASSLQSTDTQYF
TGTGCCAGCAGCTTACAGAGCACAGATACGCAGTATTTT
>TRBJ2-3|TRBV29-1|12|-|-
CSVDFSADTQYF
TGCAGCGTTGATTTTTCGGCAGATACGCAGTATTTT
>TRBJ2-7|TRBV27|14|-|-
CASHQVGKSYEQYF
TGTGCCAGCCACCAAGTCGGCAAGAGTTACGAGCAGTACTTC
>TRBJ1-1|TRBV11-3|15|few|-
CASSLDRGQVTEAFF
TGTGCCAGCAGCTTAGATCGAGGGCAGGTGACTGAAGCTTTCTTT
>TRBJ2-5|TRBV6-5|14|-|TRBD2
CASKPAGGGETQYF
TGTGCCAGCAAACCAGCGGGAGGGGGGGAGACCCAGTACTTC
>TRBJ2-2|TRBV2|14|few|TRBD2
CASRGLAGTGELFF
TGTGCCAGCAGAGGACTAGCCGGCACCGGGGAGCTGTTTTTT
>TRBJ2-3|TRBV19|19|few|TRBD1
CASSLQVNRGRERTDTQYF
TGTGCCAGTTCCCTCCAGGTCAACAGGGGAAGAGAGAGAACAGATACGCAGTATTTT
>TRBJ2-2|TRBV4-1|15|-|TRBD1
CASSQEGTGAGELFF
TGCGCCAGCAGCCAGGAGGGGACAGGGGCCGGGGAGCTGTTTTTT
>TRBJ1-5|TRBV10-3|17|-|TRBD1
CAISRDRAAYSNQPQHF
TGTGCCATCAGCCGGGACAGGGCCGCCTATAGCAATCAGCCCCAGCATTTT
>TRBJ1-1|TRBV5-4|14|-|-
CASSLTRGNTEAFF
TGTGCCAGCAGCTTAACCAGGGGGAACACTGAAGCTTTCTTT
>TRBJ2-2|TRBV7-2|16|many|TRBD2
CASSSASGTNTGELFF
TGTGCCAGCAGCTCCGCTAGCGGGACCAACACCGGGGAGCTGTTTTTT
>TRBJ2-3|TRBV7-2|14|-|-
CASSIGQAPDTQYF
TGTGCCAGCAGCATCGGACAAGCCCCGGATACGCAGTATTTT
>TRBJ2-1|TRBV2|14|once|-
CASTVGPGEDEQFF
TGTGCCAGCACGGTCGGCCCAGGGGAGGATGAGCAGTTCTTC
>TRBJ1-1|TRBV7-2|14|few|-
CASSLRERNTEAFF
TGTGCCAGCAGCCTCAGGGAAAGGAACACTGAAGCTTTCTTT
>TRBJ2-7|TRBV6-1|17|many|TRBD2
CASSGRGLAGGLHEQYF
TGTGCCAGCAGTGGTAGGGGACTAGCGGGAGGGCTCCACGAGCAGTACTTC
>TRBJ2-1|TRBV19|15|-|TRBD2
CASGRLALDFNEQFF
TGTGCCAGTGGGCGACTAGCTTTAGATTTCAATGAGCAGTTCTTC
>TRBJ2-3|TRBV6-6|15|-|-
CASSYSGKGTDTQYF
TGTGCCAGCAGTTACTCCGGGAAGGGCACAGATACGCAGTATTTT
>TRBJ2-3|TRBV12-3/TRBV12-4|15|once|-
CASSLLKGSTDTQYF
TGTGCCAGCAGTTTGTTGAAGGGGAGCACAGATACGCAGTATTTT
>TRBJ2-7|TRBV29-1|12|-|-
CSVEAGGLEQYF
TGCAGCGTTGAAGCGGGTGGCTTGGAGCAGTACTTC
>TRBJ2-3|TRBV24-1|18|few|-
CATSDRGDWFPSTDTQYF
TGTGCCACCAGCGACAGAGGTGATTGGTTCCCTAGCACAGATACGCAGTATTTT
>TRBJ2-6|TRBV11-2|16|-|-
CASSLDFGSGANVLTF
TGTGCCAGCAGCTTAGATTTCGGGTCTGGGGCCAACGTCCTGACTTTC
>TRBJ2-5|TRBV7-9|16|many|-
CASSFEIGLGEETQYF
TGTGCCAGCAGCTTCGAAATTGGTCTTGGGGAGGAGACCCAGTACTTC
>TRBJ2-4|TRBV19|15|-|-
CASSGGGTTKNIQYF
TGTGCCAGTAGTGGAGGGGGCACGACCAAAAACATTCAGTACTTC
>TRBJ2-4|TRBV7-8|15|many|-
CASSFWRGQGNIQYF
TGTGCCAGCAGCTTTTGGAGGGGGCAAGGAAACATTCAGTACTTC
>TRBJ1-3|TRBV12-3/TRBV12-4|13|many|-
CASSGDPGNTIYF
TGTGCCAGCTCCGGGGACCCTGGAAACACCATATATTTT
>TRBJ2-1|TRBV7-2|14|few|TRBD2
CASSKGLAGVEQFF
TGTGCCAGCAGCAAGGGACTAGCGGGAGTGGAGCAGTTCTTC
>TRBJ2-3|TRBV7-3|16|-|TRBD2
CASSLNPGGNTDTQYF
TGTGCCAGCAGCTTAAATCCGGGAGGAAACACAGATACGCAGTATTTT
>TRBJ2-1|TRBV27|12|-|-
CASSFYNNEQFF
TGTGCCAGCAGCTTCTATAACAATGAGCAGTTCTTC
>TRBJ2-1|TRBV2|12|few|-
CATRDSYNEQFF
TGTGCCACCAGGGACTCCTACAATGAGCAGTTCTTC
>TRBJ1-5|TRBV15|18|-|-
CATSTELTWGGLNQPQHF
TGTGCCACCAGCACCGAGCTGACATGGGGGGGGCTCAATCAGCCCCAGCATTTT
>TRBJ2-1|TRBV9|15|few|TRBD2
CASSVGSGIGSEQFF
TGTGCCAGCAGCGTAGGGAGCGGGATTGGGAGTGAGCAGTTCTTC